The rows below give T cell receptor beta chains drawn from one sample of a study of T cell responses to AZD1222 COVID-19 vaccine. Clones were read by immunoSEQ multiplex PCR, and TCRdb kept only the in-frame ones, dropping some. The sample yields about 75,000 clones, about nine tenths seen once. Source: peripheral blood, taken 28 days after the second dose of the MenACWY control vaccine. The receptors originated from an adult who received the MenACWY meningococcal vaccine as a control. Each CDR3 is given with its conserved first and last residue. The D gene is left open where the match is weak. Expanded clones are given a class, and other clones once, few, many or no size at all.

v_call	clone_size	j_call	d_call	cdr3_nt	cdr3_aa
TRBV18	-	TRBJ1-1	-	TGTGCCAGCTCACGTTCTCTGGGGGGATGGAACACTGAAGCTTTCTTT	CASSRSLGGWNTEAFF
TRBV19	-	TRBJ2-1	TRBD1	TGTGCCAGTAGTTCAGGGGGCTATGCCTACAATGAGCAGTTCTTC	CASSSGGYAYNEQFF
TRBV5-1	-	TRBJ2-1	TRBD1	TGCGCCAGCAGTAGGACAGGGGGTAACAATGAGCAGTTCTTC	CASSRTGGNNEQFF
TRBV19	-	TRBJ2-5	-	TGTGCCAGTAGTAACAAACAAGAGACCCAGTACTTC	CASSNKQETQYF
TRBV27	-	TRBJ1-2	TRBD1	TGTGCCAGCAGTTTAGGACAGGGTAATGGCTACACCTTC	CASSLGQGNGYTF
TRBV7-9	few	TRBJ1-5	-	TGTGCCAGCAGCTCCAGGGACATCCATCAGCCCCAGCATTTT	CASSSRDIHQPQHF
TRBV10-3	medium-sized	TRBJ2-3	-	TGTGCCATCAGTGAGGAGGGCCCCACAGATACGCAGTATTTT	CAISEEGPTDTQYF
TRBV4-1	-	TRBJ2-7	TRBD1	TGCGCCAGCAGCCAAGCCGGACAGGGGCTTACCTACGAGCAGTACTTC	CASSQAGQGLTYEQYF
TRBV28	-	TRBJ1-1	-	TGTGCCAGCCTCAAGGCGGGTCCGAACACTGAAGCTTTCTTT	CASLKAGPNTEAFF
TRBV4-1	-	TRBJ2-1	TRBD2	TGCGCCAGCAGCCAAGATGTGGCGGGGGGGAATGAGCAGTTCTTC	CASSQDVAGGNEQFF
TRBV14	-	TRBJ2-3	-	TGTGCCAGCAGCCAAGATAAATTCCCGGCGGATACGCAGTATTTT	CASSQDKFPADTQYF
TRBV2	-	TRBJ2-4	-	TGTGCCAGCAGACCCGATTCTTACAGGTCATCAGGGGACATTCAGTACTTC	CASRPDSYRSSGDIQYF
TRBV15	-	TRBJ2-5	TRBD2	TGTGCCACCAGCAGAGCCCTGCCCGGGACTAGCCAAGAGACCCAGTACTTC	CATSRALPGTSQETQYF
TRBV5-4	-	TRBJ1-6	-	TGTGCCAGCAGCCGCAATTGGGACTCACCCCTCCACTTT	CASSRNWDSPLHF
TRBV6-5	-	TRBJ2-7	TRBD1	TGTGCCAGCAGTTTGACAGGGGCGGCGGGGGAGCAGTACTTC	CASSLTGAAGEQYF
TRBV7-2	-	TRBJ2-7	-	TGTGCCAGCAGCTTAGTGAGGGCTCCCTACGAGCAGTACTTC	CASSLVRAPYEQYF
TRBV5-6	-	TRBJ2-3	-	TGTGCCAGCAGCCCTACAAGCTCTAGCACAGATACGCAGTATTTT	CASSPTSSSTDTQYF
TRBV6-5	few	TRBJ1-1	-	TGTGCCAGCAGTTACGCAGGGAACACTGAAGCTTTCTTT	CASSYAGNTEAFF
TRBV18	-	TRBJ1-1	-	TGTGCCAGCTCACAGTGGGGGACTGAAGCTTTCTTT	CASSQWGTEAFF
TRBV5-1	-	TRBJ2-7	-	TGCGCCAGCAGCTTTGGGTACGAGCAGTACTTC	CASSFGYEQYF
TRBV27	once	TRBJ1-5	-	TGTGCCAGCAGCCAATTTTCGGGGGGGGGCGGCAATCAGCCCCAGCATTTT	CASSQFSGGGGNQPQHF
TRBV7-8	-	TRBJ2-2	TRBD2	TGTGCCAGCAGCCCCCTGGGACTAAACACCGGGGAGCTGTTTTTT	CASSPLGLNTGELFF